This TCR beta chain was captured by sequencing in a study of neurological immune-mediated disorders. Across the study: Relapsing-remitting patients made up most of the 34 multiple sclerosis patients, and secondary progressive patients made up 3.

There are a few counts of this clonotype. Its antigen is as yet unknown. The cDNA was generated through 5'RACE incorporating 10-nucleotide random UMIs. TCRdb independently ran MiXCR on the 5' RACE reads; one entry per CDR3 protein. Of about 59,000 distinct CDR3 sequences in the sample, 3.5% were seen once. V was trimmed by 3 bases and J by 4 bases, leaving 18 bases between them. There are 16 residues in the CDR3. Germline CDR1 is KGHSH and CDR2 is LQKENI. Study-wide findings and caveats: The repertoires of 18 of 34 multiple sclerosis patients were placed by phylogenetic grouping in a single related-CDR3 cluster, which may be a signature. The greatest TCR clonal expansion appeared in HTLV-1-associated myelopathy and the smallest, falling below healthy controls, in multiple sclerosis.

The chain combines TRBV18 with TRBJ1-1; a possible D gene is TRBD1 (5 bases). The specimen was PBMCs. This clonotype was sampled from a woman aged 25 to 45 with multiple sclerosis. The CDR3 sequence: CASSPTRVDTSTEAFF. CDR3 DNA: TGTGCCAGCTCACCTACTAGAGTGGACACAAGCACTGAAGCTTTCTTT.